This is a list of T cell receptor beta chains from one sample in a study of CD8+CD57+ T cells in acquired aplastic anemia. TCRdb passed the reads through MiXCR, listing each CDR3 protein once. This sample has about 160,000 distinct CDR3 sequences, with roughly 50% found just once. The sample consisted of sorted CD4+, CD8+, or CD8+CD57+ T cells (not recorded which) from PBMCs. The receptors shown here come from a human donor with aplastic anemia. Each CDR3 is given with its conserved first and last residue. D genes are given only for firm matches. Only part of the rows carry a size: once, few, many, or a class if the clone is expanded.

TRBD1 TRBJ2-7 many TRBV2 14 CASVSGDRAYEQYF TGTGCCAGTGTAAGCGGGGACAGGGCCTACGAGCAGTACTTC
TRBD1 TRBJ2-3 NA TRBV19 18 CASSIDHWGTGRTDTQYF TGTGCTAGTAGTATAGATCATTGGGGGACAGGGAGAACAGATACGCAGTATTTT
NA TRBJ1-1 NA TRBV3-1 13 CASSSQTNTEAFF TGTGCCAGCAGCTCCCAGACGAACACTGAAGCTTTCTTT
NA TRBJ2-3 NA TRBV19 16 CASRLVGGGGTDTQYF TGTGCCAGTAGACTGGTTGGGGGCGGAGGCACAGATACGCAGTATTTT
NA TRBJ2-2 NA TRBV5-1 15 CASSAVLSLTGELFF TGCGCCAGCAGCGCGGTTTTATCCCTCACCGGGGAGCTGTTTTTT
TRBD2 TRBJ2-1 many TRBV29-1 14 CSVVGLAGNNEQFF TGCAGCGTTGTAGGACTAGCGGGGAACAATGAGCAGTTCTTC
TRBD2 TRBJ2-6 NA TRBV7-6 17 CASSFGRETTGANVLTF TGCGCCAGCAGCTTTGGGAGGGAGACCACTGGGGCCAACGTCCTGACTTTC
NA TRBJ2-3 many TRBV11-3 16 CASSLGVGLITDTQYF TGTGCCAGCAGCTTAGGGGTTGGACTTATCACAGATACGCAGTATTTT
NA TRBJ1-2 many TRBV5-5 15 CASSLARGRPDGYTF TGTGCCAGCAGCTTGGCCCGGGGGAGGCCCGATGGCTACACCTTC
TRBD2 TRBJ2-5 once TRBV4-2 19 CASSQGGTSGREGSEAQYF TGTGCCAGCAGCCAGGGCGGGACTAGCGGGAGGGAGGGGTCCGAGGCCCAGTACTTC
NA TRBJ1-6 once TRBV4-1 14 CASSPLAGGSPLHF TGCGCCAGCAGTCCCCTCGCAGGAGGATCACCCCTCCACTTT
NA TRBJ2-7 many TRBV12-3/TRBV12-4 12 CASSPGGYEQYF TGTGCCAGCAGCCCTGGGGGGTACGAGCAGTACTTC
NA TRBJ1-2 many TRBV2 15 CASSEGLSTHYGYTF TGTGCCAGCAGTGAAGGCCTATCCACCCACTATGGCTACACCTTC
NA TRBJ2-7 NA TRBV11-1 14 CASSWDKGVYEQYF TGTGCCAGCAGCTGGGACAAGGGGGTATACGAGCAGTACTTC
TRBD1 TRBJ1-1 NA TRBV29-1 12 CSVDRAGAEAFF TGCAGCGTGGACAGGGCGGGCGCTGAAGCTTTCTTT
TRBD2 TRBJ2-7 NA TRBV10-3 18 CASWGWASGGVMDYEQYF TGTGCCAGCTGGGGGTGGGCGAGCGGGGGTGTTATGGACTACGAGCAGTACTTC
NA TRBJ1-1 NA TRBV29-1 14 CSADGPGRNTEAFF TGCAGCGCCGACGGACCAGGGAGGAACACTGAAGCTTTCTTT
NA TRBJ2-3 many TRBV7-3 16 CASRLTAGLGADTQYF TGTGCCAGCCGTTTGACCGCCGGGCTTGGCGCAGATACGCAGTATTTT
NA TRBJ1-5 NA TRBV11-2 16 CASSLDSYGWNQPQHF TGTGCCAGCAGCTTGGATTCATATGGGTGGAATCAGCCCCAGCATTTT
TRBD1 TRBJ1-1 many TRBV9 15 CASSASGQWNTEAFF TGTGCCAGCAGCGCCTCGGGACAGTGGAACACTGAAGCTTTCTTT
NA TRBJ1-2 NA TRBV5-1 13 CASSWTLRYGYTF TGCGCCAGCAGCTGGACCCTCAGATATGGCTACACCTTC
TRBD2 TRBJ2-7 many TRBV6-1 14 CASSGSGTTYEQYF TGTGCCAGCAGTGGCTCCGGGACTACCTACGAGCAGTACTTC
TRBD2 TRBJ2-1 NA TRBV30 15 CAWSVGGGRMDEQFF TGTGCCTGGAGTGTGGGTGGCGGGAGAATGGATGAGCAGTTCTTC
TRBD1 TRBJ1-6 NA TRBV4-2 17 CASSQDGARDRNSPLHF TGTGCCAGCAGCCAAGATGGAGCCCGGGACAGAAATTCACCCCTCCACTTT
NA TRBJ2-3 many TRBV25-1 11 CASAQGDTQYF TGTGCCAGCGCCCAGGGAGATACGCAGTATTTT
NA TRBJ1-3 many TRBV9 15 CASSVGGVYGNTIYF TGTGCCAGCAGCGTAGGGGGGGTATATGGAAACACCATATATTTT
TRBD1 TRBJ1-1 NA TRBV5-1 16 CASSFDRAGTFTEAFF TGCGCCAGCAGCTTCGACAGGGCGGGGACCTTCACTGAAGCTTTCTTT
NA TRBJ2-5 few TRBV2 15 CASSAASRGSETQYF TGTGCCAGCAGTGCGGCGTCGAGGGGGAGTGAGACCCAGTACTTC
NA TRBJ1-2 once TRBV15 15 CATSREGSREAGYTF TGTGCCACCAGCAGAGAGGGAAGCAGGGAGGCCGGCTACACCTTC
NA TRBJ1-2 NA TRBV7-3 12 CASSPNSDGYTF TGTGCCAGCAGCCCTAACTCCGACGGCTACACCTTC